The 20 T cell receptor beta chains given below trace back to one sample, sequenced in a study of cytomegalovirus exposure and HLA in healthy donors. The PCR made use of 60 Vbeta and 13 Jbeta primers. Clones were read by immunoSEQ multiplex PCR, and TCRdb kept only the in-frame ones, dropping some. The data show about 160,000 clones, about 85% seen once. The specimen sequenced was PBMCs. These receptors originate from a human donor in good health.

CDR3 loop: CASSRAGGGNEKLFF. The CDR3 nucleotides are TGTGCCAGCAGTCGCGCGGGGGGGGGAAATGAAAAACTGTTTTTT. The chain combines TRBV27 with TRBJ1-4; the D gene is possibly TRBD1 (5 bases). V dropped 5 bases and J dropped 5 bases, with 15 bases sitting between them. This CDR3 has 15 residues. Germline CDR1 reads MNHEY; CDR2 reads SMNVEV (reference sequence).

This chain joins TRBV14 and TRBJ1-1; D uncertain. Germline CDR1 SGHDN, CDR2 FVKESK. The CDR3 has 14 residues. Trimming pared 4 bases from V and 1 base from J, leaving 10 bases between. The CDR3 DNA is TGTGCCAGCAGCCGCCCGAGAGGGAACACTGAAGCTTTCTTT. Its translation: CASSRPRGNTEAFF. The full variable domain, its missing parts supplied by reference TRBV14 and TRBJ1-1, is EAGVTQFPSHSVIEKGQTVTLRCDPISGHDNLYWYRRVMGKEIKFLLHFVKESKQDESGMPNNRFLAERTGGTYSTLKVQPAELEDSGVYFCASSRPRGNTEAFFGQGTRLTVV.

On this clone: Germline and junction disagree at one end, which may indicate a read error. The chain recombines TRBV7-9 with TRBJ2-1; D is perhaps TRBD2 (7 bases). The germline V gene has CDR1 SEHNR and CDR2 FQNEAQ (reference sequence). The CDR3 totals 16 residues. In nucleotides, the CDR3 is TGTTCCAGCAGCTCGGGCAGGGGATTGGGGGGGATTTCGATGTTCTTC. This gives the protein CSSSSGRGLGGISMFF.

The rearrangement links TRBV30 to TRBJ2-3; 8 bases line up with TRBD1. The J segment lost 5 bases and the V segment lost 2 bases, leaving 18 bases of the junction unmatched. This CDR3 is built from 18 residues. CDR1 GTSNPN and CDR2 SVGIG come from the germline V gene (reference sequence). CDR3: CAWSPPTLADRAKDTQYF. CDR3 sequence (DNA): TGTGCCTGGAGTCCCCCAACACTCGCGGACAGGGCGAAAGATACGCAGTATTTT. Complete variable domain (other parts from reference TRBV30 and TRBJ2-3): SQTIHQWPATLVQPVGSPLSLECTVEGTSNPNLYWYRQAAGRGLQLLFYSVGIGQISSEVPQNLSASRPQDRQFILSSKKLLLSDSGFYLCAWSPPTLADRAKDTQYFGPGTRLTVL.

This clone appeared a few times. The chain couples TRBV6-6 to TRBJ1-1, with 7 bases identical to TRBD1. The CDR3 totals 13 residues. Germline-derived CDR1 and CDR2 are MNHNY and SVGAGI (reference sequence). Losses at the gene ends were 6 bases for V and 3 bases for J; bases not matched to a gene: 4. Written as DNA, the CDR3 is TGTGCCAGCAGCCTCGACAGGGACACTGAAGCTTTCTTT. It is translated as CASSLDRDTEAFF.

The J gene is TRBJ2-2, the V gene TRBV12-5; no firm D call. V was clipped by 4 bases and J by 4 bases, with 4 bases between them. This CDR3 contains 12 residues. Germline-derived CDR1 and CDR2 are LGHNT and FRNRAP. The CDR3 sequence is CASGYGTGELFF. CDR3 coding DNA: TGTGCTAGTGGTTACGGCACCGGGGAGCTGTTTTTT.

The chain couples TRBV5-1 to TRBJ2-5; D gene uncertain. Germline lookup yields CDR1 SGHRS and CDR2 YFSETQ. V lost 0 bases and J 2 bases, leaving 14 bases between the germline ends. The CDR3 spans 16 residues. This CDR3 is CASSLGPGSVQETQYF. The CDR3 DNA reads as TGCGCCAGCAGCTTGGGACCCGGGTCAGTGCAAGAGACCCAGTACTTC.

J is TRBJ2-1 and V is TRBV6-6; D call uncertain. This CDR3 comprises 11 residues. V was pared by 2 bases and J by 8 bases, with 4 bases between. The germline V gene encodes CDR1 MNHNY and CDR2 SVGAGI (reference sequence). The CDR3 coding sequence is TGTGCCAGCAGTTACGAGCATGAGCAGTTCTTC. As protein: CASSYEHEQFF.

There are a few counts of this clone. In DNA form, the CDR3 reads TGTGCCAGCAGCGACAGGGGCCGAACTGAAGAGACCCAGTACTTC. The encoded protein is CASSDRGRTEETQYF. This chain connects TRBV7-2 to TRBJ2-5, with TRBD1 identical over 8 bases. The CDR3 is 15 amino acids. Germline trimming cut 5 bases from V and 3 bases from J; bases unmatched to any gene: 8. Germline CDR1 and CDR2: SGHTA and FQGNSA.

The chain uses TRBV7-2 and TRBJ2-5; 8 positions match TRBD2. V lost 5 bases and J lost 1; bases outside the gene matches: 9. Per germline, CDR1 SGHTA and CDR2 FQGNSA. The CDR3 runs 16 residues. The CDR3 loop is CASSLLGLAAQETQYF. The DNA of the CDR3 is TGTGCCAGCAGCCTGCTAGGACTAGCAGCCCAAGAGACCCAGTACTTC.

The chain has TRBV29-1 and TRBJ2-5, with 8 bases lining up with TRBD1. Looked up from germline, CDR1 is SQVTM and CDR2 is ANQGSEA. The CDR3 extends over 13 amino acids. V lost 6 bases, J lost 3 bases, and 6 bases stayed unmatched. CDR3 in amino acids: CSVRTGIEETQYF. For the CDR3, the DNA is TGCAGCGTGCGGACAGGGATCGAAGAGACCCAGTACTTC.

The chain has TRBV28 and TRBJ2-5; D is possibly TRBD2 (6 bases). Germline CDR1 is MDHEN and CDR2 is SYDVKM. The CDR3 consists of 17 residues. V was trimmed by 1 base and J by 2 bases, leaving 17 bases between them. This CDR3 is CASSLLNGSPTQETQYF. In DNA form, the CDR3 reads TGTGCCAGCAGTTTATTGAACGGGAGCCCCACACAAGAGACCCAGTACTTC.

The chain links TRBV5-1 to TRBJ1-4; 7 bases align to TRBD1. Germline CDR1 is SGHRS and CDR2 is YFSETQ. V gave up 0 bases and J gave up 3 bases; unmatched junction bases: 5. This CDR3 has 16 amino acids. CDR3 residues: CASSLATGQANEKLFF. The DNA of the CDR3 is TGCGCCAGCAGCTTGGCGACAGGGCAAGCTAATGAAAAACTGTTTTTT.

The CDR3 coding sequence is TGTGCCAGCAGCTTAGTATGGATGGGGACTTTCGCCTCCGAGCAGTACTTC. It specifies CASSLVWMGTFASEQYF. The rearrangement uses TRBV7-8 and TRBJ2-5; D is possibly TRBD2 (6 bases). The last part of the DNA fits TRBJ2-7 better; the J call may be wrong. Per the germline V gene, CDR1 is SGHVS and CDR2 is FQNEAQ. CDR3 length: 17 residues.

The rearrangement links TRBV6-1 to TRBJ2-7, with a tentative D call TRBD1 (7 bases). The CDR3 runs to 14 residues. Germline CDR1 and CDR2: MNHNS and SASEGT. Deletions cut 2 bases from V and 3 bases from J, with 11 bases between. CDR3 DNA: TGTGCCAGCAGTGAATCAGGGGGAGGCTACGAGCAGTACTTC. Translation gives CASSESGGGYEQYF.

This clone was detected a few times. The V and J genes are TRBV9 and TRBJ1-5, with D possibly being TRBD1 (5 bases). The germline gives CDR1 SGDLS, CDR2 YYNGEE. The CDR3 is 17 residues long. V gave up 4 bases and J gave up 5 bases, with 22 bases separating them. CDR3 residues: CASSPRNADTRDQPQHF. The CDR3 DNA reads TGTGCCAGCAGCCCGCGCAACGCGGACACCCGGGATCAGCCCCAGCATTTT.

The chain uses TRBV15 and TRBJ1-2; D possibly corresponds to TRBD1 (6 bases). The V and J ends lost 4 bases and 3 bases respectively, with 9 bases between them. The CDR3 loop spans 13 amino acids. CDR1 and CDR2 from the germline V gene are LNHNV and YYDKDF (reference sequence). The CDR3 is CATSTGEHYGYTF. The CDR3 DNA sequence: TGTGCCACCAGCACAGGGGAACACTATGGCTACACCTTC.

Concerning this clone itself: One end of the junction varies from germline; a read error may be responsible. This chain joins TRBV28 and TRBJ1-2, with 9 bases that match TRBD1. CDR1 MDHEN and CDR2 SYDVKM come from the germline V gene. The CDR3 spans 14 residues. CDR3 protein: CASRFTGTGSDEDF. The CDR3 DNA reads TGTGCCAGCAGGTTCACCGGGACAGGGTCGGATGAGGACTTC.

This chain links TRBV12-5 with TRBJ1-1; 9 bases match TRBD1. The CDR3 loop spans 17 amino acids. Germline V gene lookup returns CDR1 LGHNT and CDR2 FRNRAP. V lost 0 bases and J lost 8; bases outside the gene matches: 13. In DNA, the CDR3 is TGTGCTAGTGGTTTGGTACTGCGGGACAGGGAGCGTACCGAAGCTTTCTTT. It codes for CASGLVLRDRERTEAFF.

The chain employs TRBV5-4 and TRBJ1-2; unclear D gene. This CDR3 contains 13 residues. V lost 2 bases and J lost 3, with 8 bases in between. Germline V gene sequence: CDR1 SGHNT, CDR2 YYREEE (reference sequence). CDR3 sequence (DNA): TGTGCCAGCAGCTTAACAGTGGACTATGGCTACACCTTC. This gives the protein CASSLTVDYGYTF.